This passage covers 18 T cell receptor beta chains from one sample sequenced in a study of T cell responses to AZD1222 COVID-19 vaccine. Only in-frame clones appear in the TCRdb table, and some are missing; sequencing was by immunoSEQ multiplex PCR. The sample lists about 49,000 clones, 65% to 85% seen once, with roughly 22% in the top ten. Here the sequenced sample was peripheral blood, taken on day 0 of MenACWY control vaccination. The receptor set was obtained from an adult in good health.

The chain's CDR3 is CASSGAGTNNSPLHF. The CDR3 region has the DNA TGTGCCAGCAGTGGGGCAGGAACAAATAATTCACCCCTCCACTTT. The J gene is TRBJ1-6, the V gene TRBV28; tentatively, D is TRBD1 (5 bases). Germline V gives CDR1 MDHEN, CDR2 SYDVKM. The CDR3 spans 15 residues. Between the trimmed V and J ends, which lost 5 bases and 5 bases, there was a span of 13 bases.

DNA of the CDR3: TGCGCCAGCAGCAGCCTGACTTCTAGCACAGATACGCAGTATTTT. It translates to CASSSLTSSTDTQYF. The chain uses TRBV5-1 and TRBJ2-3; D unresolved. The length of the CDR3 is 15 residues. Trimming removed 4 bases at V and 0 bases at J, with 12 bases between. Per the germline V gene, CDR1 is SGHRS and CDR2 is YFSETQ. The complete variable domain, with remaining parts taken from reference TRBV5-1 and TRBJ2-3, reads KAGVTQTPRYLIKTRGQQVTLSCSPISGHRSVSWYQQTPGQGLQFLFEYFSETQRNKGNFPGRFSGRQFSNSRSEMNVSTLELGDSALYLCASSSLTSSTDTQYFGPGTRLTVL.

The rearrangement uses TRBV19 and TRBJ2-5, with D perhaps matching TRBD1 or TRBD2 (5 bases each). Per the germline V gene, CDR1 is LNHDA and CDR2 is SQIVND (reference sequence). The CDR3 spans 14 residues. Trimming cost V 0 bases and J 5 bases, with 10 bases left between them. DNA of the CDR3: TGTGCCAGTAGTATAGATGGGGGAGTCGAGACCCAGTACTTC. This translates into CASSIDGGVETQYF.

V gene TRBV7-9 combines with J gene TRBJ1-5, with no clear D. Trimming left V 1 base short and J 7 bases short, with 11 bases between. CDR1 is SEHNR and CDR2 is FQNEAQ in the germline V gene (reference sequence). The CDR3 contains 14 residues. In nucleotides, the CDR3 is TGTGCCAGCAGCTTAGGGGCCGCCGGACAGCCCCAGCATTTT. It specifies CASSLGAAGQPQHF. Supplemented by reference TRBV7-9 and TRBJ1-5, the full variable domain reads DTGVSQNPRHKITKRGQNVTFRCDPISEHNRLYWYRQTLGQGPEFLTYFQNEAQLEKSRLLSDRFSAERPKGSFSTLEIQRTEQGDSAMYLCASSLGAAGQPQHFGDGTRLSIL.

The CDR3 protein is CASTPGRDNSPLHF. Here the CDR3 DNA reads TGTGCCAGCACCCCCGGGCGGGATAATTCACCCCTCCACTTT. The chain links TRBV7-9 to TRBJ1-6; unclear D gene. CDR3 size: 14 residues. Germline V gene lookup returns CDR1 SEHNR and CDR2 FQNEAQ (reference sequence). V was cut by 7 bases and J by 5 bases, with 12 bases left in between.

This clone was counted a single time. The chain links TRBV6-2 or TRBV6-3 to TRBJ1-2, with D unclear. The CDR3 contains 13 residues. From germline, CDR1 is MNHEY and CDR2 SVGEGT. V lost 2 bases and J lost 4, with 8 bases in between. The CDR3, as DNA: TGTGCCAGCAGTTACGGGCACGGCTATGGCTACACCTTC. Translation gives CASSYGHGYGYTF.

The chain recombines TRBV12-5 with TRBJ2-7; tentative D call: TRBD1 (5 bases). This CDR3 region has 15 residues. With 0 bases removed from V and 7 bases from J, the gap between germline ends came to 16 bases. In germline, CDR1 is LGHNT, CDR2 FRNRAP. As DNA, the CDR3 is TGTGCTAGTGGTTTGGTACTCCCAGGGTCCATGGAGCAGTACTTC. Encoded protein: CASGLVLPGSMEQYF.

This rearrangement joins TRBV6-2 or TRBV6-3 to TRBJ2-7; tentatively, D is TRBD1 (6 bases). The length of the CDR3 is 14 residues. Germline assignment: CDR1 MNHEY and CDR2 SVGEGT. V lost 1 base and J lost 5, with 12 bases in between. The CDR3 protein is CASSYLGQSDEQYV. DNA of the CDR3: TGTGCCAGCAGTTACTTAGGACAGTCTGACGAGCAGTACGTC.

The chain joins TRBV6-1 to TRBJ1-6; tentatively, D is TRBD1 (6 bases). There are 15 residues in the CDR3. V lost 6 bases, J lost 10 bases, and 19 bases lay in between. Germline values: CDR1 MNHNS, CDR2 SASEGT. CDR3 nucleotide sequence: TGTGCCAGCAGAGACAGGATTGGTATTGACTCACCCCTCCACTTT. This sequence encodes CASRDRIGIDSPLHF.

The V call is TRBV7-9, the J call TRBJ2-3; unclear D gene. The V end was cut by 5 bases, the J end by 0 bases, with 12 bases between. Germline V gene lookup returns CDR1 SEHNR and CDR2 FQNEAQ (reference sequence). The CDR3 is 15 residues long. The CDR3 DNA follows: TGTGCCAGCAGCCGTCTTGAGACTAGCACAGATACGCAGTATTTT. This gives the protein CASSRLETSTDTQYF.

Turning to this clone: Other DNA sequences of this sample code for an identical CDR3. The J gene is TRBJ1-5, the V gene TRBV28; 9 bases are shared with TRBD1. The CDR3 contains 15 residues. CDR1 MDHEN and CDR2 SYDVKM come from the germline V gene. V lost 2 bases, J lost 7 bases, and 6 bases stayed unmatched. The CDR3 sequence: CASSLGQGFRQPQHF. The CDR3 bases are TGTGCCAGCAGTTTAGGACAGGGGTTTAGACAGCCCCAGCATTTT.

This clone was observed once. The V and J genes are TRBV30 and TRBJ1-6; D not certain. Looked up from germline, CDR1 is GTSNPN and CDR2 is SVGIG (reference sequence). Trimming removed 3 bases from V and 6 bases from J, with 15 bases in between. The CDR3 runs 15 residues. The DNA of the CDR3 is TGTGCCTGGAGCAGACGGGAGGCCTTTAATTCACCCCTCCACTTT. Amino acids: CAWSRREAFNSPLHF.

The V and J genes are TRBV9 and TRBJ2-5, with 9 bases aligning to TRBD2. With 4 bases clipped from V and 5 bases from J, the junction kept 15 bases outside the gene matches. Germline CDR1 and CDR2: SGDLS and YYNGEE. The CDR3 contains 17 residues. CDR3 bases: TGTGCCAGCAGCACAGGGGATAGCGGGAGAGGAAGGGAGACCCAGTACTTC. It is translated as CASSTGDSGRGRETQYF.

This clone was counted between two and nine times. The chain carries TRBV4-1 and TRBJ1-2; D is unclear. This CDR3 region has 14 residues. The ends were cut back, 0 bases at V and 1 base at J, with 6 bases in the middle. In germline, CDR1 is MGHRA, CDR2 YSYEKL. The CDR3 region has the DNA TGCGCCAGCAGCCAAGATCCATTTAACTATGGCTACACCTTC. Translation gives CASSQDPFNYGYTF.

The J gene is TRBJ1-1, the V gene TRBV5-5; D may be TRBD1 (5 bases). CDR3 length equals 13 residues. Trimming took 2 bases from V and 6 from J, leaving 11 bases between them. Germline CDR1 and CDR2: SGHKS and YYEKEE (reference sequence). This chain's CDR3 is CASSFEGQAEAFF. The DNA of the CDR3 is TGTGCCAGCAGCTTTGAGGGGCAGGCTGAAGCTTTCTTT.

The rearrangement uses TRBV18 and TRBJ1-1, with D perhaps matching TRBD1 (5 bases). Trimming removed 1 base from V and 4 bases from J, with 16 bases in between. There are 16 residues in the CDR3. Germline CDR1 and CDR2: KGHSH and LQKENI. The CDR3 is CASSPRLAGVGTEAFF. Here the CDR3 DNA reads TGTGCCAGCTCACCACGATTAGCGGGGGTGGGCACTGAAGCTTTCTTT.

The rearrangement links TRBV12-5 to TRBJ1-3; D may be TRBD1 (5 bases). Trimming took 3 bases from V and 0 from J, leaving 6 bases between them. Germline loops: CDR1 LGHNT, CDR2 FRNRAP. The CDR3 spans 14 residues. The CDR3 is CASGLGVSGNTIYF. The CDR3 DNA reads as TGTGCTAGTGGTTTAGGGGTCTCTGGAAACACCATATATTTT.

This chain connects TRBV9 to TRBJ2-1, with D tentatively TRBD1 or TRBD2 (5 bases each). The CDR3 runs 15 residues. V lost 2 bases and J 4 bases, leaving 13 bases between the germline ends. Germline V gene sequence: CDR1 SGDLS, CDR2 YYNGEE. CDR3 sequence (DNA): TGTGCCAGCAGCGTGAGAGGGGACGGATACAATGAGCAGTTCTTC. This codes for CASSVRGDGYNEQFF. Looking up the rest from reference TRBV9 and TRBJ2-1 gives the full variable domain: DSGVTQTPKHLITATGQRVTLRCSPRSGDLSVYWYQQSLDQGLQFLIQYYNGEERAKGNILERFSAQQFPDLHSELNLSSLELGDSALYFCASSVRGDGYNEQFFGPGTRLTVL.